Below, one TCR beta chain is given with its context. The target of this receptor is not known. No clone much larger than this one lies a single base away; base qualities are absent. CDR1 SGHTA and CDR2 FQGNSA were looked up in the germline V gene. The CDR3, cysteine through phenylalanine, is 15 amino acids long. The DNA shown is the 45-base CDR3, in frame from base 1. V loses 0 bases of germline sequence and J loses 3 bases, and the interval between the two ends is 11 bases. The CDR3 regions of human TCRbeta chains were analyzed by immunosequencing. The paper's processing steps were these. TCRs in the repertoires were matched against a reference library of SARS-CoV-2-specific TCRs that had been generated with the MIRA antigen-specificity platform. Breadth meant the fraction of unique TCRs that were SARS-CoV-2-associated, whereas depth meant the fraction of total T cells that were SARS-CoV-2-associated. Using the MIRA data, each spike-specific TCR was assigned both to the spike region to which the TCR was reactive and to a CD4 or CD8 class. Log10-transformed breadth and depth values were compared by one-way ANOVA with Sidak's multiple comparisons tests. As stored in TCRdb, this immuneACCESS dataset retains in-frame rearrangements with V and J assigned. A fraction of the clones does not appear; measured against another copy, unresolved V genes explain less than half of the discrepancy, and the remainder lacks a known reason. D and trimming come from the DNA, and the V and J calls and clone size come from that table. In all, the sample holds 100,000 or so clones, and over 80% of those were seen once. The ten most abundant clones make up around 10% of the sample.

This entry belongs to a study of T cell responses to AZD1222 COVID-19 vaccine (dated by TCRdb to 2020 to 2022). With respect to the entire study: A total of approximately 230 trial participants underwent TCR sequencing, of whom some 210 received two doses of AZD1222 and some 26 received two doses of the MenACWY control vaccine. Trial participants were enrolled by age into 18-55, 56-69 and 70-plus year subgroups, with around 140, 26 and 57 TCR-sequenced participants respectively.

Broader findings and caveats from the paper: The whole spike protein was spanned by vaccine-associated CD4 TCRs, and dominant responses were seen in regions 160-218 and 743-854. In the small 56-69-year group, the increase in depth fell short of significance, most likely because of low power. Because no day 14 peak-response samples were available, repertoires were characterized only after the peak T cell response. After two AZD1222 doses, both the breadth and the depth of spike-specific TCRs were significantly higher than at day 0 and than in MenACWY recipients. Conclusions about previously exposed vaccinees are limited, since just a handful of AZD1222 recipients were seropositive for SARS-CoV-2 at baseline. Epitopes outside the regions mutated in the B.1.351 and B.1.1.7 variants were reportedly recognized by nearly half of the unique spike-specific TCRs. Most participants were white British and females outnumbered males, and the authors suggested that clonal diversity may have been underestimated.

Taken with the paper, the label for time point translates to: about 28 days (+/-7) after the second vaccine dose. AZD1222 recipients given second doses at about 4 weeks or at about 12 weeks were pooled, since spike-specific TCR depth and breadth were not found to differ between the two schedules. Samples from vaccinated people were obtained from the UK trials COV001 and COV002, which included a single-blind randomized controlled phase 2/3 trial of AZD1222 (ChAdOx1 nCoV-19) in healthy adults. For TCRbeta chain sequencing, PBMC samples were collected from trial participants at day 0 and at day 28 after the second dose.

The chain links TRBV7-2 with TRBJ1-2, with no confidently assigned D gene. The sequence was obtained from an adult who received the AZD1222 COVID-19 vaccine. The sequencing here drew on peripheral blood, taken 28 days after the second AZD1222 dose. The CDR3 protein: CASSLAPALDYGYTF. The DNA reads as follows: TGTGCCAGCAGCTTAGCCCCAGCCCTGGACTATGGCTACACCTTC.